Sequencing of this TCR beta chain was carried out in a study of regulatory T cells. Study-wide results and limits: Regulatory T cells from CD3G-deficient patients were less diverse than autologous conventional CD4+ cells and control regulatory cells. In patients, unique TRB V-J pairs were restricted and V/J usage skewed, especially in Tregs.

Note on this clone: Antigen: not known.

Amplification used 52 TRBV primers and 13 TRBJ primers. Profiling relied on immunoSEQ multiplex PCR, and the TCRdb table lists in-frame clones only, not all of them. Of some 6,100 clones detected, 85% to 90% appear once; the ten largest clones hold 1.9%. The CDR3 covers 16 residues. CDR1 is KGHSH, CDR2 LQKENI, per germline. The junction had 4 bases not matched to a gene; V was cut back by 3 bases and J by 1 base. The chain has TRBV18 and TRBJ2-3; 10 bases are shared with TRBD1. The sample was CD4+ Tregs sorted from blood. The receptor's source is a person under 35 with CD3G deficiency. The CDR3, as DNA: TGTGCCAGCTCACCCGGTGGGACAGGGGGCACAGATACGCAGTATTTT. This gives the protein CASSPGGTGGTDTQYF.